The 13 T cell receptor beta chains below were found in one sample sequenced in a study of T cell clusters in autoimmune cytopenias. TRB was amplified from roughly 250 ng of peripheral blood genomic DNA per sample. Multiplex touch-down PCR amplified TRB using TRB-A and TRB-B pools in one tube. TCRdb re-called the multiplex PCR reads and shows each CDR3 protein once, DNA omitted. The sample has approximately 5,300 distinct CDR3 sequences; the top ten hold 15%. These data also formed part of another study, on T cell repertoires in aging, cancer and after chemotherapy.

Sequencing was done on a sample of peripheral blood. Source of these receptors: a human donor in good health.

V and J are TRBV6-2 or TRBV6-3 and TRBJ2-7; the D call from TCRdb, TRBD1, cannot be confirmed without DNA. The length of the CDR3 is 15 residues. The germline CDR1 and CDR2 sequences are MNHEY and SVGEGT. This CDR3 reads CASSYSTGDPYEQYF.

The chain has TRBV18 and TRBJ1-3; TCRdb picks TRBD1, but there is no DNA to check that call. The CDR3 contains 15 residues. From germline, CDR1 is KGHSH and CDR2 LQKENI. Here the CDR3 reads CASSPGQASGNTIYF.

This clonotype shows up as medium-sized (0.01 to 0.1%) by frequency. The V gene is TRBV30, the J gene TRBJ2-2. There are 14 residues in the CDR3. In germline, CDR1 is GTSNPN, CDR2 SVGIG (reference sequence). The CDR3 spells CAWIFGANTGELFF.

By frequency, this clonotype is medium-sized. This chain links TRBV27 with TRBJ2-5; with no DNA, the TCRdb D assignment of TRBD2 cannot be verified. There are 16 residues in the CDR3. Germline V gene sequence: CDR1 MNHEY, CDR2 SMNVEV (reference sequence). The CDR3 reads CASSFGTSGGEETQYF.

V usage is TRBV19 and J usage is TRBJ1-1; TCRdb reports TRBD1, a call that lacks DNA to check it against. There are 16 residues in the CDR3. Germline V gives CDR1 LNHDA, CDR2 SQIVND (reference sequence). The CDR3 region is CASSIVGSNPRTEAFF. Together with reference TRBV19 and TRBJ1-1, the CDR3 gives the full variable domain: DGGITQSPKYLFRKEGQNVTLSCEQNLNHDAMYWYRQDPGQGLRLIYYSQIVNDFQKGDIAEGYSVSREKKESFPLTVTSAQKNPTAFYLCASSIVGSNPRTEAFFGQGTRLTVV.

This clonotype registers medium-sized by frequency. V usage is TRBV12-3 or TRBV12-4 and J usage is TRBJ2-5; the TCRdb D gene call, TRBD1, has no DNA to confirm it. The CDR3 covers 12 residues. This chain's CDR3 is CASSPVGGTQYF.

The chain uses TRBV24-1 and TRBJ1-2; checking the TCRdb D call of TRBD1 is not possible without DNA. From germline, CDR1 is KGHDR and CDR2 SFDVKD. This CDR3 region has 12 residues. Here the CDR3 reads CATSDYGGGYTF.

V is TRBV29-1 and J is TRBJ2-3; TCRdb gives TRBD2 as the D gene, but with no DNA this cannot be confirmed. CDR1 SQVTM and CDR2 ANQGSEA come from the germline V gene. The CDR3 contains 13 residues. CDR3 in amino acids: CSACSGVEGTQYF.

The chain carries TRBV5-1 and TRBJ2-3; TCRdb's D call of TRBD1 is untestable without DNA. Germline values: CDR1 SGHRS, CDR2 YFSETQ. This CDR3 contains 14 residues. The CDR3 here is CASGSRDRYDTQYF.

V is TRBV15 and J is TRBJ1-1. This CDR3 has 13 residues. Germline V gene lookup returns CDR1 LNHNV and CDR2 YYDKDF (reference sequence). The CDR3 loop is CATSTMGNTEAFF.

The chain joins TRBV6-1 to TRBJ1-3; the TCRdb D gene call, TRBD1, has no DNA to confirm it. Looked up from germline, CDR1 is MNHNS and CDR2 is SASEGT. This CDR3 is built from 14 residues. CDR3 region: CASSGNLRGNTIYF.

The chain recombines TRBV30 with TRBJ2-7; TCRdb's D call of TRBD1 is untestable without DNA. CDR1 is GTSNPN and CDR2 is SVGIG in the germline V gene (reference sequence). The CDR3 totals 12 residues. CDR3 sequence reads: CAWSLGGYEQYF.

This sequence joins TRBV4-1 and TRBJ1-2. This CDR3 spans 14 amino acids. Germline values: CDR1 MGHRA, CDR2 YSYEKL. This chain's CDR3 is CASSRSWTEGGYTF.